One and the same sample provided the 18 T cell receptor beta chains below, sequenced in a study of T cell repertoires in cytomegalovirus infection. TCRdb itself ran the reads through MiXCR, one entry per CDR3 protein. The table has hundreds of thousands of distinct CDR3 sequences, 20% to 25% seen once. What was sequenced was CD8+ T cells from PBMCs. The source is a human donor in good health (CMV status not recorded). Some clones in this sample may be carry-over from other donors' samples.

This chain uses TRBV6-6 with TRBJ2-1; TRBD2 agrees at 10 bases. The V and J ends lost 9 bases and 4 bases, in that order; junction bases with no gene match: 6. The CDR3 is 14 residues long. The germline gives CDR1 MNHNY, CDR2 SVGAGI (reference sequence). The CDR3 coding sequence is TGTGCCAGTGGAGCGGGGGGGGGGTACAATGAGCAGTTCTTC. Translated: CASGAGGGYNEQFF.

As DNA, the CDR3 is TGTGCCAGCACCTACTTCTTAAATGAGCAGTTCTTC. It encodes CASTYFLNEQFF. The chain has TRBV7-6 and TRBJ2-1; no definite D call. There are 12 residues in the CDR3. Germline lookup yields CDR1 SGHVS and CDR2 FNYEAQ. Trimming pared 7 bases from V and 7 bases from J, leaving 11 bases between.

Many counts were recorded for this clonotype. V usage is TRBV11-2 and J usage is TRBJ2-1; 9 positions agree with TRBD2. This CDR3 is 16 amino acids long. Per the germline V gene, CDR1 is SGHAT and CDR2 is FQNNGV. V dropped 5 bases and J dropped 1; count of bases not matched to a gene: 6. The CDR3 loop is CASSPQAGGSYNEQFF. CDR3 nucleotides: TGTGCCAGCAGCCCCCAAGCGGGGGGATCCTACAATGAGCAGTTCTTC.

This clonotype has just a few counts. J is TRBJ2-7 and V is TRBV6-6; 8 bases map to TRBD2. The CDR3 spans 15 residues. CDR1 and CDR2 from the germline V gene are MNHNY and SVGAGI (reference sequence). After removal of 1 base from V and 4 bases from J, the junction contained 6 bases not matched to a gene. CDR3 amino acids: CASSYYGGADYEQYF. The CDR3 DNA reads as TGTGCCAGCAGTTACTACGGGGGGGCCGATTACGAGCAGTACTTC.

This clonotype was picked up a small number of times. The chain's CDR3 is CSAGSITDTQYF. The CDR3 region has the DNA TGCAGTGCGGGTTCGATCACAGATACGCAGTATTTT. This rearrangement joins TRBV20-1 to TRBJ2-3; D remains unclear. CDR3 length equals 12 residues. With 6 bases removed from V and 2 bases from J, the gap between germline ends came to 9 bases. Per the germline V gene, CDR1 is DFQATT and CDR2 is SNEGSKA (reference sequence).

This clonotype was observed at least ten times. This chain links TRBV6-2 or TRBV6-3 with TRBJ2-5; D remains ambiguous. Between the trimmed V and J ends, which lost 5 bases and 7 bases, there was a span of 23 bases. Germline V CDR1 and CDR2: MNHEY, SVGEGT. The CDR3 consists of 16 residues. The CDR3 protein is CASSPYTDYENRTQYF. CDR3 nucleotides: TGTGCCAGCAGTCCTTATACAGATTACGAGAACCGGACCCAGTACTTC.

On this clonotype itself: A much larger clone differs by one base, so this may be a read error. The rearrangement links TRBV6-2 or TRBV6-3 to TRBJ1-1; D remains unclear. Germline V gene sequence: CDR1 MNHEY, CDR2 SVGEGT. The CDR3 loop spans 14 amino acids. V shed 6 bases and J shed 4 bases, with 15 bases lying between them. CDR3 loop: CASRWIVSGTEAFF. DNA of the CDR3: TGTGCCAGCAGGTGGATCGTTTCTGGCACTGAAGCTTTCTTT.

On this clonotype itself: This may be a read error: a much more frequent sequence differs by one nucleotide. The rearrangement uses TRBV7-2 and TRBJ2-3; TRBD2 matches 7 bases. Germline V lookup: CDR1 SGHTA, CDR2 FQGNSA. This CDR3 spans 14 amino acids. CDR3 amino acids: CANSPGGGGSTQYF. The CDR3 DNA follows: TGTGCCAACAGCCCCGGTGGGGGGGGGTCGACGCAGTATTTT.

To note about this clonotype: A read error may explain this, as a much larger clone is one base away. The chain is built from TRBV7-8 and TRBJ1-5; possible D gene TRBD1, 6 bases. The germline V gene has CDR1 SGHVS and CDR2 FQNEAQ. This CDR3 has 16 amino acids. CDR3 residues: CASRLVGGGGNQPQHF. CDR3 sequence (DNA): TGTGCCAGCAGGTTAGTCGGGGGAGGGGGAAATCAGCCCCAGCATTTT.

This clonotype has at least ten counts. The genes are TRBV7-6 and TRBJ2-6; D is uncertain. The CDR3 sequence is 15 residues long. V was clipped by 5 bases and J by 2 bases, with 10 bases between them. The germline V gene encodes CDR1 SGHVS and CDR2 FNYEAQ. CDR3 residues: CASSPIEAGANVLTF. The CDR3 DNA reads TGTGCCAGCAGCCCGATAGAGGCTGGGGCCAACGTCCTGACTTTC. Full variable domain (missing parts from reference TRBV7-6 and TRBJ2-6): GAGVSQSPRYKVTKRGQDVALRCDPISGHVSLYWYRQALGQGPEFLTYFNYEAQQDKSGLPNDRFSAERPEGSISTLTIQRTEQRDSAMYRCASSPIEAGANVLTFGAGSRLTVL.

This clonotype was observed once. One junction end does not reproduce the germline sequence, and a read error may be involved. This chain links TRBV28 with TRBJ2-5; D unresolved. This CDR3 contains 14 residues. In germline, CDR1 is MDHEN, CDR2 SYDVKM. CDR3 DNA: TGTGGCAGCACCTCCTTGGGTCGGAAGGAGACCCAGTACTTC. Residues: CGSTSLGRKETQYF.

There are a few counts of this clonotype. CDR3 residues: CASSLRGGNGRQETQYF. DNA for the CDR3: TGTGCCAGCAGCTTACGTGGGGGCAACGGACGACAAGAGACCCAGTACTTC. V and J are TRBV13 and TRBJ2-5; weak D call: TRBD1 (6 bases). V lost 2 bases, J lost 2 bases, and 18 bases lay in between. The V gene's germline CDR1 is PRHDT and CDR2 FYEKMQ (reference sequence). The CDR3 has 17 amino acids.

CDR3 amino acids: CASSLGAWPQETQYF. The CDR3 DNA reads TGTGCCAGCAGTCTAGGGGCTTGGCCACAAGAGACCCAGTACTTC. The chain links TRBV27 to TRBJ2-5, with D maybe TRBD1 (5 bases). Between the trimmed V and J ends, which lost 5 bases and 2 bases, there was a span of 15 bases. Germline CDR1 reads MNHEY; CDR2 reads SMNVEV (reference sequence). This CDR3 comprises 15 residues.

V gene TRBV27 combines with J gene TRBJ2-7; D is unclear. CDR3 length: 15 residues. Per the germline V gene, CDR1 is MNHEY and CDR2 is SMNVEV (reference sequence). V was shortened by 6 bases and J by 3 bases, with 18 bases between the two germline ends. CDR3 sequence: CASRLSYADNYEQYV. CDR3 bases: TGTGCCAGCAGACTTTCGTACGCAGATAACTACGAGCAGTACGTC.

This clonotype has at least ten counts. This rearrangement joins TRBV6-5 to TRBJ2-7; TRBD1 agrees at 8 bases. There are 13 residues in the CDR3. The germline CDR1 and CDR2 sequences are MNHEY and SVGAGI. The trim removed 2 bases at V and 3 bases at J, leaving 0 bases unmatched. The CDR3 protein is CASSYGTGYEQYV. In DNA form, the CDR3 reads TGTGCCAGCAGTTACGGGACAGGCTACGAGCAGTACGTC.

The chain is built from TRBV7-9 and TRBJ1-1; D is undetermined. V was clipped by 4 bases and J by 6 bases, with 18 bases between them. Germline CDR1 reads SEHNR; CDR2 reads FQNEAQ (reference sequence). This CDR3 has 15 residues. The CDR3 loop is CASSSGMKKFPEAFF. For the CDR3, the DNA is TGTGCCAGCAGCTCCGGGATGAAGAAGTTTCCTGAAGCTTTCTTT.

CDR3 nucleotides: TGCAGTGCTAGAGGATATTCAGGGGGACAAAACTATGGCTACACCTTC. It codes for CSARGYSGGQNYGYTF. The chain carries TRBV20-1 and TRBJ1-2; the match to TRBD1 covers 7 bases. Germline trimming cut 1 base from V and 2 bases from J; bases unmatched to any gene: 10. Germline CDR1 DFQATT, CDR2 SNEGSKA (reference sequence). This CDR3 contains 16 residues.

This clonotype was seen at least ten times. This chain uses TRBV7-8 with TRBJ2-1; no clear D. V lost 1 base to trimming and J lost 5 bases, with 6 bases between them. The CDR3 is 13 amino acids. Germline values: CDR1 SGHVS, CDR2 FQNEAQ. Here the CDR3 DNA reads TGTGCCAGCAGCTTAGTGAGTAACAATGAGCAGTTCTTC. The encoded protein is CASSLVSNNEQFF. The whole variable domain, filled in from reference TRBV7-8 and TRBJ2-1, reads GAGVSQSPRYKVAKRGQDVALRCDPISGHVSLFWYQQALGQGPEFLTYFQNEAQLDKSGLPSDRFFAERPEGSVSTLKIQRTQQEDSAVYLCASSLVSNNEQFFGPGTRLTVL.